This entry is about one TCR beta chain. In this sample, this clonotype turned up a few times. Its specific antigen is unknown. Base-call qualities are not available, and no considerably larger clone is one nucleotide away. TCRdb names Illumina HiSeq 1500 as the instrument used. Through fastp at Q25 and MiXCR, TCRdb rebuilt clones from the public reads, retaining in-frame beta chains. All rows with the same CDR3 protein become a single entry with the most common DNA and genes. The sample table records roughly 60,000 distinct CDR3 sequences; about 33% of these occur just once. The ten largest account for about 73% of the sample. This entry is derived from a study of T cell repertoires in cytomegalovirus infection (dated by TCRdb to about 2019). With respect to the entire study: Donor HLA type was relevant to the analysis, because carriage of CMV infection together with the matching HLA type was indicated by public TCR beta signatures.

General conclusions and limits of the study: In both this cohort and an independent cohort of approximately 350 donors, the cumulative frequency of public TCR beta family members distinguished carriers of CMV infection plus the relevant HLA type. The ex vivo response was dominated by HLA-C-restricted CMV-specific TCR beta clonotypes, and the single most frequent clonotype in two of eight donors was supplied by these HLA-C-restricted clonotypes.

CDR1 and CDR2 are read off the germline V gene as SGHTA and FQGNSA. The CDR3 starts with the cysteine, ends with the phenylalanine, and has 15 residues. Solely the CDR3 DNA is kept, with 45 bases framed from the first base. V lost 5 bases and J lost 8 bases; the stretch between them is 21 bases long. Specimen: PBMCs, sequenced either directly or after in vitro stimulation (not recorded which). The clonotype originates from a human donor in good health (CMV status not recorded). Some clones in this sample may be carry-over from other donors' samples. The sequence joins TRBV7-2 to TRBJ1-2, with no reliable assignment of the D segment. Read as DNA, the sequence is TGTGCCAGCAGCCCTGTGGTCGTAAACACGAGGGGCTACACCTTC. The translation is CASSPVVVNTRGYTF.